Listed here are 17 T cell receptor beta chains from one sample, sequenced in a study of T cells after yellow fever vaccination. One entry per CDR3 protein, called by TCRdb with MiXCR from the 5' RACE reads. The data contain around 320,000 distinct CDR3 sequences, under 9% of them seen just once; the ten biggest clones take up over 3%. The sequencing used CD4+ T cells sorted from PBMCs, collected 5 days after the yellow fever booster vaccination. Receptors originate from a young man who received the YFV17D yellow fever vaccine.

There are a few counts of this clonotype. This chain joins TRBV6-2 or TRBV6-3 and TRBJ2-7; 10 bases are shared with TRBD1. Germline V gene sequence: CDR1 MNHEY, CDR2 SVGEGT. The CDR3 loop spans 16 amino acids. Trimming at V came to 7 bases and at J to 5 bases, leaving 14 bases not matched to a gene. The CDR3 DNA is TGTGCCAGCACTTTTACCCCCGGGACAGGGGTGCACGAGCAGTACTTC. This gives the protein CASTFTPGTGVHEQYF.

This clonotype was counted a few times. The chain's CDR3 is CASSRSRSNEKLFF. Here the CDR3 DNA reads TGTGCCAGCAGTAGAAGTCGGAGTAATGAAAAACTGTTTTTT. This chain links TRBV2 with TRBJ1-4; D gene uncertain. Trimming pared 5 bases from V and 4 bases from J, leaving 11 bases between. The CDR3 extends over 14 amino acids. CDR1 SNHLY and CDR2 FYNNEI come from the germline V gene.

The V gene is TRBV6-5, the J gene TRBJ1-2, with 12 bases matching TRBD1. This CDR3 contains 16 residues. CDR1 and CDR2 from the germline V gene are MNHEY and SVGAGI. Trimming took 5 bases from V and 4 from J; bases not matched to a gene: 8. CDR3 sequence: CASSLGGTGGGYGYTF. CDR3 nucleotides: TGTGCCAGCAGTCTCGGGGGGACAGGGGGCGGCTATGGCTACACCTTC.

This clonotype has a handful of counts. The CDR3 region has the DNA TGCAGTGCCCTTAGTGGGGGGGGATGGTACAATGAGCAGTTCTTC. It is translated as CSALSGGGWYNEQFF. The chain uses TRBV20-1 and TRBJ2-1; 7 bases are shared with TRBD2. After removal of 6 bases from V and 4 bases from J, the junction contained 12 bases not matched to a gene. Per the germline V gene, CDR1 is DFQATT and CDR2 is SNEGSKA (reference sequence). The CDR3 spans 15 residues.

The chain combines TRBV11-2 with TRBJ2-5; no firm D call. Germline CDR1 is SGHAT and CDR2 is FQNNGV. V lost 5 bases, J lost 5 bases, and 6 bases lay in between. The CDR3 runs 11 residues. The CDR3 loop reads CASSRSETQYF. CDR3 sequence (DNA): TGTGCCAGCAGCCGGTCGGAGACCCAGTACTTC.

The table lists this clonotype with a few counts. The V gene is TRBV7-2, the J gene TRBJ1-2; possibly TRBD1 for D (6 bases). In germline, CDR1 is SGHTA, CDR2 FQGNSA. Trimming left V 2 bases short and J 6 bases short, with 16 bases between. The CDR3 totals 15 residues. The CDR3 here is CASSLKLQGRDGYTF. Written as DNA, the CDR3 is TGTGCCAGCAGCTTAAAACTCCAGGGGAGGGATGGCTACACCTTC.

CDR3 amino acids: CASRGISTNEKLFF. In nucleotides, the CDR3 is TGTGCCAGCAGGGGGATATCGACTAATGAAAAACTGTTTTTT. The chain links TRBV6-5 to TRBJ1-4; D is ambiguous. This CDR3 is 14 amino acids long. The V and J ends lost 6 bases and 2 bases respectively, with 10 bases between them. Germline CDR1 and CDR2: MNHEY and SVGAGI.

This clonotype was found a few times. This rearrangement joins TRBV5-6 to TRBJ1-1; TRBD1 might be the D (5 bases). CDR1 and CDR2 from the germline V gene are SGHDT and YYEEEE. Trimming cost V 4 bases and J 0 bases, with 13 bases left between them. The CDR3 contains 15 residues. The CDR3 here is CASSPQDIMNTEAFF. DNA of the CDR3: TGTGCCAGCAGCCCCCAGGACATTATGAACACTGAAGCTTTCTTT.

The V call is TRBV6-5, the J call TRBJ1-6; no definite D call. This CDR3 comprises 12 residues. CDR1 is MNHEY and CDR2 is SVGAGI in the germline V gene. Trimming removed 8 bases from V and 8 bases from J, with 10 bases in between. The CDR3 sequence is CASRADYSPLHF. DNA for the CDR3: TGTGCCAGCCGAGCGGACTATTCACCCCTCCACTTT.

This clonotype was counted a few times. This sequence joins TRBV29-1 and TRBJ2-5, with 8 bases fitting TRBD1. The ends lost 6 bases at V and 3 bases at J; junction bases unmatched: 6. In germline, CDR1 is SQVTM, CDR2 ANQGSEA. This CDR3 has 13 residues. The CDR3 here is CSVDQTGEETQYF. The CDR3 coding sequence is TGCAGCGTAGACCAGACAGGGGAAGAGACCCAGTACTTC.

This clonotype was recorded a few times. The rearrangement joins TRBV6-2 or TRBV6-3 to TRBJ2-1, with 11 bases that match TRBD2. The V segment lost 5 bases and the J segment 5 bases; nucleotides outside the gene matches: 8. Germline V CDR1 and CDR2: MNHEY, SVGEGT. The CDR3 length is 16 residues. The CDR3 coding sequence is TGTGCCAGCAGTCGACAAACTAGCGGGGGAAACAATGAGCAGTTCTTC. As protein: CASSRQTSGGNNEQFF.

The V call is TRBV5-1, the J call TRBJ2-3, with TRBD1 matching 8 bases. Germline-derived CDR1 and CDR2 are SGHRS and YFSETQ. The CDR3 contains 15 residues. The trim removed 7 bases at V and 4 bases at J, leaving 11 bases unmatched. The CDR3 nucleotides read TGCGCCAGCCGACAGGGGAAGGAAGGCGCAGATACGCAGTATTTT. Translating gives CASRQGKEGADTQYF. The variable domain in full, completed from reference TRBV5-1 and TRBJ2-3, reads KAGVTQTPRYLIKTRGQQVTLSCSPISGHRSVSWYQQTPGQGLQFLFEYFSETQRNKGNFPGRFSGRQFSNSRSEMNVSTLELGDSALYLCASRQGKEGADTQYFGPGTRLTVL.

The sample holds a few counts of this clonotype. The chain is built from TRBV28 and TRBJ2-7, with 10 bases lining up with TRBD1. The V gene's germline CDR1 is MDHEN and CDR2 SYDVKM. The CDR3 runs 15 residues. V was clipped by 5 bases and J by 1 base; unmatched bases: 5. The CDR3 nucleotides are TGTGCCAGCAGTAGGACAGGGGGTGAATCCTACGAGCAGTACTTC. Protein sequence: CASSRTGGESYEQYF.

This chain connects TRBV5-4 to TRBJ2-5, with 9 bases matching TRBD1. Germline V lookup: CDR1 SGHNT, CDR2 YYREEE (reference sequence). Unmatched junction bases numbered 0, after V lost 3 bases and J lost 3 bases. CDR3 length: 13 residues. The chain's CDR3 is CASSWTGEETQYF. The CDR3 DNA is TGTGCCAGCAGCTGGACAGGGGAAGAGACCCAGTACTTC. Variable domain in full (rest from reference TRBV5-4 and TRBJ2-5): ETGVTQSPTHLIKTRGQQVTLRCSSQSGHNTVSWYQQALGQGPQFIFQYYREEENGRGNFPPRFSGLQFPNYSSELNVNALELDDSALYLCASSWTGEETQYFGPGTRLLVL.

This chain joins TRBV12-3 or TRBV12-4 and TRBJ2-7; D perhaps matches TRBD2 (5 bases). The CDR3 loop spans 13 amino acids. Trimming stripped 11 bases from V and 2 bases from J, with 16 bases between. The CDR3 region has the DNA TGTGCCGCGTGGTCTTGGAGGACCTACGAGCAGTACGTC. Its translation: CAAWSWRTYEQYV.

This clonotype appeared a few times. The chain joins TRBV30 to TRBJ1-5, with 7 bases aligning to TRBD1. Per germline, CDR1 GTSNPN and CDR2 SVGIG (reference sequence). Trimming took 4 bases from V and 5 from J; bases not matched to a gene: 11. This CDR3 has 15 amino acids. CDR3 in amino acids: CAWKSPDRRDQPQHF. The CDR3, as DNA: TGTGCCTGGAAATCTCCGGACAGGAGAGATCAGCCCCAGCATTTT. The full variable domain, with the rest looked up from reference TRBV30 and TRBJ1-5, is SQTIHQWPATLVQPVGSPLSLECTVEGTSNPNLYWYRQAAGRGLQLLFYSVGIGQISSEVPQNLSASRPQDRQFILSSKKLLLSDSGFYLCAWKSPDRRDQPQHFGDGTRLSIL.

V gene TRBV7-2 combines with J gene TRBJ2-5, with 15 bases fitting TRBD2. The CDR3 has 16 residues. V lost 7 bases and J lost 5; bases outside the gene matches: 8. CDR1 is SGHTA, CDR2 FQGNSA, per germline. The CDR3 region has the DNA TGTGCCAGCACCCTCCGGACTAGCGGGGGGGCGGAGACCCAGTACTTC. Encoded protein: CASTLRTSGGAETQYF.